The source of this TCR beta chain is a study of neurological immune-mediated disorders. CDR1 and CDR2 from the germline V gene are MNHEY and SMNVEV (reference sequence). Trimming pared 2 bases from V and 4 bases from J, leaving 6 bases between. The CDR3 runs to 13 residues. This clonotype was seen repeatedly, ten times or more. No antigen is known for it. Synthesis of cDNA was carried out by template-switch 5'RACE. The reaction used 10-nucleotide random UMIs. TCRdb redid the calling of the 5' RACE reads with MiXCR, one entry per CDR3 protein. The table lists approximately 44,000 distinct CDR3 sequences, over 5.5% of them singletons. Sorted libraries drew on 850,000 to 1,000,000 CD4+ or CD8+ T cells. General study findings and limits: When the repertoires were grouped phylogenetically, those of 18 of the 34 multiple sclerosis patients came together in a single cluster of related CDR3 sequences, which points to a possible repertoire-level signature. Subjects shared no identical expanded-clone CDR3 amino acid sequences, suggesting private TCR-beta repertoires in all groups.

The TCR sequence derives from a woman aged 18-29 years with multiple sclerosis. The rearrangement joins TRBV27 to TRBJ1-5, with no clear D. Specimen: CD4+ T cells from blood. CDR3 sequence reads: CASSLAHNQPQHF. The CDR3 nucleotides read TGTGCCAGCAGTTTAGCTCATAATCAGCCCCAGCATTTT.